This T cell receptor (beta chain) was retrieved from a study of blood T cell repertoires in COVID-19. The protocol was immunoSEQ multiplex PCR, while the TCRdb copy is restricted to in-frame clones and leaves out a portion. The data hold about 170,000 clones, with more than 70% observed a single time. The germline gives CDR1 SGHTA, CDR2 FQGNSA. The CDR3 is 14 residues long. V was shortened by 10 bases and J by 0 bases, with 10 bases between the two germline ends. Source material: peripheral blood. The rearrangement links TRBV7-2 to TRBJ2-6; tentative D call: TRBD1 (6 bases). This receptor was taken from a man aged 50 to 60 who had recovered from COVID-19. Here the CDR3 DNA reads TGTGCCATCCCCAGGGGCTCTGGGGCCAACGTCCTGACTTTC. Translation gives CAIPRGSGANVLTF.